These 30 T cell receptor beta chains came from one sample sequenced in a study of blood T cells in healthy people across ages. The use of a sample-barcoded 5' primer and a J-beta primer mix characterized a second PCR of about 7 to 12 cycles. TCRdb ran MiXCR on the 5' RACE reads and lists one entry per CDR3 protein. Among around 700,000 distinct CDR3 sequences listed, just under 25% were seen once. A further study also used this sample, focusing on T cells of mothers and their children.

What was sequenced was blood. The receptors shown here come from a boy between 5 and 17 years old in good health.

The rearrangement links TRBV20-1 to TRBJ2-7, with unresolved D. This CDR3 contains 16 residues. The V end was cut by 0 bases, the J end by 1 base, with 16 bases between. From germline, CDR1 is DFQATT and CDR2 SNEGSKA (reference sequence). CDR3 bases: TGCAGTGCTAGAGATCCACGGGTCTCCGGTTCCTACGAGCAGTACTTC. Translation: CSARDPRVSGSYEQYF.

The gene calls are TRBV5-1 and TRBJ2-7, with TRBD1 matching 9 bases. The V segment lost 4 bases and the J segment 4 bases; nucleotides outside the gene matches: 9. The length of the CDR3 is 15 residues. Germline lookup yields CDR1 SGHRS and CDR2 YFSETQ. In DNA, the CDR3 is TGCGCCAGCAGCCTCGGGACAGGGAATACTTACGAGCAGTACTTC. Protein sequence: CASSLGTGNTYEQYF.

V and J are TRBV6-6 and TRBJ2-1; weak D call: TRBD2 (6 bases). This CDR3 has 16 residues. V dropped 0 bases and J dropped 9 bases, with 18 bases sitting between them. Germline V lookup: CDR1 MNHNY, CDR2 SVGAGI (reference sequence). This CDR3 is CASSYSTLRVGGEQFF. The CDR3 region has the DNA TGTGCCAGCAGTTACTCGACGTTGCGGGTGGGGGGTGAGCAGTTCTTC.

The gene calls are TRBV29-1 and TRBJ2-2; 12 bases are shared with TRBD2. Trimming at V came to 4 bases and at J to 4 bases, leaving 13 bases not matched to a gene. The germline CDR1 and CDR2 sequences are SQVTM and ANQGSEA. CDR3 size: 18 residues. In DNA, the CDR3 is TGCAGCGTTGTTCTCTACCCTCTAGCGGGAGGGGTCACCGGGGAGCTGTTTTTT. Translated: CSVVLYPLAGGVTGELFF.

The V gene is TRBV7-8, the J gene TRBJ2-1; tentative D call: TRBD2 (6 bases). CDR1 SGHVS and CDR2 FQNEAQ come from the germline V gene. V lost 4 bases to trimming and J lost 5 bases, with 12 bases between them. The CDR3 loop spans 14 amino acids. The CDR3 nucleotides read TGTGCCAGCAGCTGGGCGGGGCGAAACAATGAGCAGTTCTTC. It yields the protein CASSWAGRNNEQFF.

This chain connects TRBV29-1 to TRBJ1-4, with 10 bases fitting TRBD1. With V trimmed by 6 bases and J by 7 bases, 5 bases remained unmatched. This CDR3 contains 13 residues. From germline, CDR1 is SQVTM and CDR2 ANQGSEA. CDR3 DNA: TGCAGCGTGGGACAGGGGATGGGTGAAAAACTGTTTTTT. Protein sequence: CSVGQGMGEKLFF.

Sample share makes this clonotype medium-sized. The CDR3 region is CASSFGESGGYTF. For the CDR3, the DNA is TGTGCCAGCAGCTTCGGGGAATCGGGAGGCTACACCTTC. The chain is built from TRBV7-9 and TRBJ1-2; D gene ambiguous. V was trimmed by 3 bases and J by 8 bases, leaving 13 bases between them. The CDR3 is made up of 13 amino acids. Germline V gene data show CDR1 as SEHNR and CDR2 as FQNEAQ (reference sequence).

The chain joins TRBV14 to TRBJ2-7, with 7 bases aligning to TRBD2. CDR1 SGHDN and CDR2 FVKESK come from the germline V gene. The CDR3 covers 15 residues. J lost 3 bases, V lost 0 bases, and 5 bases had no gene match. The CDR3 nucleotides are TGTGCCAGCAGCCAAGATAGCGGGCTCTTCTACGAGCAGTACTTC. It codes for CASSQDSGLFYEQYF.

On this clonotype: One end of the junction is discordant with germline, which a read error may explain. V gene TRBV6-2 or TRBV6-3 combines with J gene TRBJ2-5, with a possible D match to TRBD1 (6 bases). There are 15 residues in the CDR3. Germline CDR1 MNHEY, CDR2 SVGEGT. CDR3 protein: CASSQNVQGLETQYF. The CDR3 nucleotides read TGCGCCAGCAGTCAGAACGTACAGGGATTAGAGACCCAGTACTTC.

The chain employs TRBV7-9 and TRBJ2-7; 9 bases are shared with TRBD1. Per germline, CDR1 SEHNR and CDR2 FQNEAQ (reference sequence). The CDR3 is 15 amino acids. V was clipped by 6 bases and J by 3 bases; unmatched bases: 9. The CDR3 nucleotides are TGTGCCAGCAGTCCAACCGGGACAGGGTACTACGAGCAGTACTTC. Amino acids: CASSPTGTGYYEQYF.

The V gene is TRBV10-3, the J gene TRBJ1-2; 7 nucleotides line up with TRBD1. V gave up 7 bases and J gave up 8 bases; unmatched junction bases: 10. Per the germline V gene, CDR1 is ENHRY and CDR2 is SYGVKD. This CDR3 has 13 amino acids. CDR3 sequence (DNA): TGTGCCATCAATGGACAGGCTGCTGACGGCTACACCTTC. It is translated as CAINGQAADGYTF.

This chain uses TRBV19 with TRBJ2-3; 9 bases line up with TRBD2. Germline V gives CDR1 LNHDA, CDR2 SQIVND (reference sequence). The V segment lost 5 bases and the J segment 7 bases; nucleotides outside the gene matches: 7. The CDR3 runs to 14 residues. In DNA, the CDR3 is TGTGCCAGTAGTGGGCTAGCGGGATCTTATACGCAGTATTTT. It is translated as CASSGLAGSYTQYF.

This clonotype was counted a few times. The chain is built from TRBV10-3 and TRBJ2-2; TRBD1 agrees at 7 bases. The V and J ends lost 8 bases and 6 bases, in that order; junction bases with no gene match: 9. The germline V gene has CDR1 ENHRY and CDR2 SYGVKD. The CDR3 runs to 14 residues. This chain's CDR3 is CAIGGTGEPGELFF. The DNA of the CDR3 is TGTGCCATCGGTGGAACAGGGGAGCCCGGGGAGCTGTTTTTT.

The table lists this clonotype with a few counts. The chain is built from TRBV24-1 and TRBJ2-5, with 8 bases aligning to TRBD2. This CDR3 contains 13 residues. V trimming: 4 bases; J trimming: 11 bases; junction bases outside the gene matches: 8. Germline CDR1 is KGHDR and CDR2 is SFDVKD. CDR3 bases: TGTGCCACCAGTGACCCGGGAGGGACGCGGCAGTACTTC. The encoded protein is CATSDPGGTRQYF.

This chain connects TRBV11-2 to TRBJ2-1; TRBD2 agrees at 8 bases. This CDR3 region has 15 residues. V dropped 2 bases and J dropped 9; count of bases not matched to a gene: 9. In germline, CDR1 is SGHAT, CDR2 FQNNGV. The CDR3 reads CASSLLLREGGEQFF. Written as DNA, the CDR3 is TGTGCCAGCAGCTTATTGTTACGGGAGGGTGGTGAGCAGTTCTTC.

The chain is built from TRBV24-1 and TRBJ2-1; no clear D gene. CDR3 length: 16 residues. V was trimmed by 3 bases and J by 1 base, leaving 12 bases between them. In germline, CDR1 is KGHDR, CDR2 SFDVKD. Here the CDR3 reads CATSDPIGPSYNEQFF. The DNA for the CDR3 is TGTGCCACCAGTGATCCCATTGGGCCTTCCTACAATGAGCAGTTCTTC.

The sample holds a few counts of this clonotype. In DNA form, the CDR3 reads TGTGCCAGCAGTTACAACTGGGGAGAGACCCAGTACTTC. Translated, it gives CASSYNWGETQYF. The chain uses TRBV6-5 and TRBJ2-5; D ambiguous. This CDR3 is 13 amino acids long. V lost 2 bases and J 4 bases, leaving 8 bases between the germline ends. Germline CDR1 MNHEY, CDR2 SVGAGI.

This clonotype was seen a handful of times. The chain is built from TRBV20-1 and TRBJ2-5; no reliable D call. The end of the DNA is better explained by TRBJ2-7, so the J call may be wrong. The CDR3 consists of 15 residues. Germline V lookup: CDR1 DFQATT, CDR2 SNEGSKA (reference sequence). This chain's CDR3 is CSASTDMGISYEQYF. DNA for the CDR3: TGCAGTGCTAGCACGGATATGGGGATCTCCTACGAGCAGTACTTC.

This clonotype was seen a few times. The V gene is TRBV6-5, the J gene TRBJ2-1; a possible D gene is TRBD1 (5 bases). Between the trimmed V and J ends, which lost 7 bases and 10 bases, there was a span of 11 bases. Germline-derived CDR1 and CDR2 are MNHEY and SVGAGI. The CDR3 runs 11 residues. The chain's CDR3 is CASKGQGEQFF. CDR3 DNA sequence: TGTGCCAGCAAGGGGCAGGGCGAGCAGTTCTTC.

The gene calls are TRBV7-8 and TRBJ2-7; 10 nucleotides line up with TRBD2. With 6 bases clipped from V and 3 bases from J, the junction kept 5 bases outside the gene matches. In germline, CDR1 is SGHVS, CDR2 FQNEAQ. This CDR3 contains 14 residues. The CDR3 here is CASRLKREGYEQYF. The CDR3 region has the DNA TGTGCCAGCAGACTTAAGCGGGAGGGCTACGAGCAGTACTTC.

Notes on this clonotype: The junction differs from germline at one of its ends, possibly a read error. V is TRBV4-3 and J is TRBJ1-6; D gene ambiguous. Germline V gene lookup returns CDR1 LGHNA and CDR2 YSLEER. The CDR3 contains 17 residues. CDR3 coding DNA: TGCGCCAGCAGCCAAGATTTCGGGGTGTCCTATAATTCCCCCCTCCACTTT. Translated, it gives CASSQDFGVSYNSPLHF.

J is TRBJ2-5 and V is TRBV20-1; tentative D call: TRBD2 (6 bases). The CDR3 loop spans 14 amino acids. Germline loops: CDR1 DFQATT, CDR2 SNEGSKA (reference sequence). Deletions cut 0 bases from V and 5 bases from J, with 13 bases between. The CDR3 DNA sequence: TGCAGTGCTAGAGATCTACTAGCCATGGAGACCCAGTACTTC. Translating gives CSARDLLAMETQYF.

The rearrangement links TRBV7-3 to TRBJ2-3; 8 bases agree with TRBD2. Germline V gene sequence: CDR1 SGHTA, CDR2 FQGTGA. J lost 3 bases, V lost 0 bases, and 2 bases had no gene match. CDR3 size: 15 residues. CDR3 sequence: CASSLTAGETDTQYF. CDR3 nucleotides: TGTGCCAGCAGCTTAACAGCGGGAGAGACAGATACGCAGTATTTT. Drawing the rest from reference TRBV7-3 and TRBJ2-3, the complete variable domain is GAGVSQTPSNKVTEKGKYVELRCDPISGHTALYWYRQSLGQGPEFLIYFQGTGAADDSGLPNDRFFAVRPEGSVSTLKIQRTERGDSAVYLCASSLTAGETDTQYFGPGTRLTVL.

This CDR3 reads CSARDPAGSLNIQYF. The CDR3, as DNA: TGCAGTGCTAGAGATCCAGCGGGATCGCTAAACATTCAGTACTTC. V is TRBV20-1 and J is TRBJ2-4, with 7 positions matching TRBD2. There are 15 residues in the CDR3. J gave up 6 bases and V 0 bases, and 8 bases lay outside the gene matches. Germline V gene data show CDR1 as DFQATT and CDR2 as SNEGSKA (reference sequence).

The chain carries TRBV10-3 and TRBJ2-5; D not resolved. The DNA matches TRBJ2-7 better at its end, which makes the J call doubtful. The CDR3 sequence is 13 residues long. CDR1 and CDR2 from the germline V gene are ENHRY and SYGVKD. The CDR3 spells CAISESSGDEQYF. For the CDR3, the DNA is TGTGCCATCAGTGAGTCGTCAGGCGACGAGCAGTACTTC.

This chain joins TRBV19 and TRBJ2-7; D remains ambiguous. V lost 11 bases and J lost 7, with 12 bases in between. CDR1 and CDR2 (germline): LNHDA, SQIVND (reference sequence). The CDR3 runs 10 residues. The CDR3 protein is CAAIDKEQYF. CDR3 DNA: TGTGCCGCGATTGACAAGGAGCAGTACTTC.

This chain connects TRBV7-2 to TRBJ1-1; 8 bases align to TRBD1. Germline CDR1 is SGHTA and CDR2 is FQGNSA. J was trimmed by 6 bases and V by 5 bases; bases with no gene match: 11. The CDR3 totals 15 residues. Written as DNA, the CDR3 is TGTGCCAGCAGCCTCCTGGTACAGGGGGGGTCTGAAGCTTTCTTT. Translating gives CASSLLVQGGSEAFF. The complete variable domain, with remaining parts taken from reference TRBV7-2 and TRBJ1-1, reads GAGVSQSPSNKVTEKGKDVELRCDPISGHTALYWYRQSLGQGLEFLIYFQGNSAPDKSGLPSDRFSAERTGGSVSTLTIQRTQQEDSAVYLCASSLLVQGGSEAFFGQGTRLTVV.

This clonotype was observed a handful of times. V is TRBV7-9 and J is TRBJ1-2; D uncertain. Per the germline V gene, CDR1 is SEHNR and CDR2 is FQNEAQ (reference sequence). V was shortened by 3 bases and J by 3 bases, with 11 bases between the two germline ends. This CDR3 spans 14 amino acids. In nucleotides, the CDR3 is TGTGCCAGCAGCTTCCCCTTGGATGACTATGGCTACACCTTC. This translates into CASSFPLDDYGYTF.

This clonotype was detected a few times. The CDR3 region has the DNA TGTGCCAGCAGTTTAGACAGGGGTGGAAACACCATATATTTT. Protein sequence: CASSLDRGGNTIYF. The chain links TRBV12-3 or TRBV12-4 to TRBJ1-3, with 7 bases matching TRBD1. The CDR3 contains 14 residues. The trim removed 1 base at V and 3 bases at J, leaving 0 bases unmatched.

This clonotype was found a few times. The J gene is TRBJ1-1, the V gene TRBV12-3 or TRBV12-4, with D perhaps TRBD1 (5 bases). The CDR3 runs to 14 residues. The V gene lost 6 bases and the J gene lost 4 bases, with 15 bases spanning the gap. CDR3 in amino acids: CASSVSAGFTEAFF. The CDR3 bases are TGTGCCAGCAGCGTTTCTGCAGGGTTCACTGAAGCTTTCTTT.